The 12 T cell receptor beta chains below were found in one sample sequenced in a study of identical twins. TCRdb reanalysed the 5' RACE reads using MiXCR and keeps one entry per CDR3 protein. This sample carries approximately 280,000 distinct CDR3 sequences, more than 6.5% of them seen once, and the ten largest clones take roughly 2%. These same records also appear under a second study, on yellow fever vaccine responses in identical twins.

Sequencing used memory (CD45RO+) T cells sorted from blood. The receptors here all came from a woman aged 18-29 years in good health.

This clonotype appeared many times. The CDR3 reads CASSLAGGGETQYF. In nucleotides, the CDR3 is TGTGCCAGCAGTTTGGCGGGGGGAGGAGAGACCCAGTACTTC. The chain carries TRBV28 and TRBJ2-5, with 8 bases lining up with TRBD2. The length of the CDR3 is 14 residues. V gave up 3 bases and J gave up 4 bases; unmatched junction bases: 4. In germline, CDR1 is MDHEN, CDR2 SYDVKM.

Many counts were recorded for this clonotype. The chain has TRBV25-1 and TRBJ2-3, with 9 positions matching TRBD1. Trimming removed 2 bases from V and 7 bases from J; junction bases left unmatched: 10. The CDR3 sequence is 16 residues long. Germline lookup yields CDR1 MGHDK and CDR2 SYGVNS. The CDR3 is CASSEPGTGRENTQYF. The CDR3 bases are TGTGCCAGCAGTGAACCTGGGACAGGGAGGGAAAATACGCAGTATTTT.

The sample holds a few counts of this clonotype. The V call is TRBV24-1, the J call TRBJ1-3, with D possibly matching TRBD1 (5 bases). This CDR3 contains 16 residues. V gave up 2 bases and J gave up 0 bases, with 10 bases separating them. CDR1 is KGHDR, CDR2 SFDVKD, per germline. For the CDR3, the DNA is TGTGCCACCAGTGATTCCTCGACAGACTCTGGAAACACCATATATTTT. It yields the protein CATSDSSTDSGNTIYF.

The sample holds a few counts of this clonotype. The chain couples TRBV5-1 to TRBJ1-4; D uncertain. Deletions cut 2 bases from V and 2 bases from J, with 7 bases between. This CDR3 is built from 14 residues. The germline V gene has CDR1 SGHRS and CDR2 YFSETQ. The CDR3 nucleotides read TGCGCCAGCAGCTTAGGGTTGACTAATGAAAAACTGTTTTTT. Translated, it gives CASSLGLTNEKLFF.

The rearrangement links TRBV6-1 to TRBJ2-7; perhaps TRBD1 as D (5 bases). This CDR3 region has 13 residues. V shed 6 bases and J shed 0 bases, with 9 bases lying between them. CDR1 is MNHNS and CDR2 is SASEGT in the germline V gene. CDR3 sequence: CASRGQGSYEQYV. DNA of the CDR3: TGTGCCAGCAGAGGCCAGGGCTCCTACGAGCAGTACGTC.

The genes are TRBV5-1 and TRBJ2-3; 9 bases agree with TRBD2. J was trimmed by 3 bases and V by 5 bases; bases with no gene match: 4. The CDR3 extends over 14 amino acids. Germline V gene sequence: CDR1 SGHRS, CDR2 YFSETQ. The CDR3 nucleotides read TGCGCCAGCAGAGCGCTAGCGGGGACAGATACGCAGTATTTT. Its protein product is CASRALAGTDTQYF.

This clonotype was seen at least ten times. The chain is built from TRBV12-3 or TRBV12-4 and TRBJ1-2; D is unresolved. Trimming left V 3 bases short and J 3 bases short, with 11 bases between. The CDR3 runs to 14 residues. CDR3 sequence: CASSLGGVDYGYTF. The CDR3 DNA is TGTGCCAGCAGTTTGGGTGGAGTGGACTATGGCTACACCTTC.

This clonotype has a count of ten or more. The chain recombines TRBV5-1 with TRBJ2-1, with TRBD1 identical over 8 bases. V shed 3 bases, J shed 4 bases, and the junction held 6 bases outside the gene matches. The length of the CDR3 is 15 residues. Germline V gene sequence: CDR1 SGHRS, CDR2 YFSETQ. CDR3 residues: CASSSRQGNYNEQFF. CDR3 coding DNA: TGCGCCAGCAGCTCCAGACAGGGGAATTACAATGAGCAGTTCTTC.

This clonotype was seen repeatedly, ten times or more. The chain has TRBV28 and TRBJ2-7; TRBD2 matches 12 bases. V was pared by 11 bases and J by 2 bases, with 10 bases of the junction left unmatched. The V gene's germline CDR1 is MDHEN and CDR2 SYDVKM. The CDR3 contains 15 residues. The CDR3 DNA follows: TGTGCCGGGGCTTCTAGCGGGAGGGCCCCCTACGAGCAGTACTTC. Its translation is CAGASSGRAPYEQYF.

This clonotype was recorded many times. The chain couples TRBV15 to TRBJ1-6, with D perhaps matching TRBD1 (5 bases). The CDR3 contains 14 residues. Trimming pared 4 bases from V and 12 bases from J, leaving 16 bases between. Germline CDR1 reads LNHNV; CDR2 reads YYDKDF (reference sequence). CDR3 bases: TGTGCCACCAGCATAGAGAAGGGGCCGCTACCCCTCCACTTT. Translation: CATSIEKGPLPLHF.

This clonotype was found many times. The chain uses TRBV4-1 and TRBJ1-3; D not resolved. Germline V lookup: CDR1 MGHRA, CDR2 YSYEKL. V was pared by 5 bases and J by 2 bases, with 22 bases between. The length of the CDR3 is 18 residues. The CDR3 protein is CASSVLPPGLVTGNTIYF. The CDR3 nucleotides read TGCGCCAGCAGCGTTCTTCCGCCGGGCCTCGTTACTGGAAACACCATATATTTT.

This clonotype was observed a few times. This chain uses TRBV27 with TRBJ2-7, with D possibly matching TRBD2 (5 bases). This CDR3 has 11 amino acids. V was trimmed by 8 bases and J by 0 bases, leaving 5 bases between them. The germline V gene encodes CDR1 MNHEY and CDR2 SMNVEV (reference sequence). CDR3 coding DNA: TGTGCCAGCGGGAGCTCCTACGAGCAGTACTTC. This codes for CASGSSYEQYF.